Given below is one T cell receptor beta chain in context. Its antigen is unknown. The record has no base qualities; no much larger clone is one base away. The data are from a study of shared clonotypes between healthy human individuals (dated by TCRdb to the early 2020s). With regard to the full study: Three men and two women, aged 18 to 49 years, made up the cohort. Leukapheresis yielded between about 0.85 and 10 billion PBMCs per donor. Libraries were prepared and TCR repertoires were sequenced by different laboratories using diverse techniques, in order to increase sequencing depth and limit assay-specific biases. Blood TCR repertoires of five healthy adults were deeply sequenced to estimate repertoire size and the extent of clonotype sharing between individuals.

Using the deep immunoSEQ assay, multiplex PCR amplified TCR CDR3 regions from genomic DNA. For each cell subset, the extracted genomic DNA was distributed evenly across all wells of several immunoSEQ 96-well plates, and each plate served as one replicate. For unsorted PBMC, each replicate PCR was loaded with approximately 330 ng genomic DNA, equivalent to tens of thousands of T cell genomes. Ten immunoSEQ deep assay plates were used to sequence the unsorted PBMC genomic DNA. The purified libraries were quantified using a Qubit 3.0 fluorometer, sized with a Bioanalyzer 2100, and then quantified again using the KAPA Library Quantification kit. Every immunoSEQ 96-well plate was sequenced on a separate single-read 150-cycle Illumina NextSeq 550 flow cell. From the authors' description of their analysis: Because the immunoSEQ output included only junctional sequences and no quality scores, the filtering could not be the same as the filtering used for full-length reads. To assign V/J genes and CDR3, sequences were annotated using PyIR, a Python wrapper for IgBLAST v1.9, with IMGT germline references. Reads with weak V/J assignments (E-value above 1e-6), missing CDR3, stop codons, out-of-frame junctions, or ambiguous translated residues were removed. V3J clonotypes were defined as sequences sharing an identical inferred V gene, J gene, and CDR3 amino acid sequence. Percentage overlap between repertoires was computed as shared unique clonotypes divided by the size of the smaller repertoire. RTK rarefaction, the Chao1 estimator, and Recon v2.1 estimates of unobserved clonotypes were used to assess repertoire richness. TCRdb stores this immuneACCESS table with in-frame sequences only. Part of the clones is absent; in the studies checked, under half of the shortfall reflects unresolved V genes, and no reason is known for the rest. For V, J and clone size, that table is used; D and trimming come from the DNA. In all, the sample holds fewer than 600,000 clones, and around 79% of those were seen once. Roughly 13% of the sample is taken by the ten largest.

The study at large found these results: The small number of donors limited the genetic and exposure-history diversity represented. Only blood was sampled, and tissue TCR repertoires likely differ from those in blood. Pairwise subsampling led to the expectation that sequencing depth would affect the degree of clonotype sharing among donors.

Healthy HIV-negative adults with no recently reported acute infections or vaccinations were included as donors. Every donor was a Caucasian adult living in Nashville, Tennessee, USA. For unsorted samples, tens of millions of PBMCs were counted, and genomic DNA was extracted using the QIAamp DNA Blood Mini kit. Blood was collected by leukapheresis, and PBMCs were isolated by Ficoll-Histopaque density gradient centrifugation and then cryopreserved in liquid nitrogen vapor phase. From cysteine to phenylalanine, the CDR3 is 12 amino acids long. Kept here is only the CDR3 DNA, which spans 36 bases and is read in frame from base 1. V trim: 7 bases; J trim: 4 bases; unmatched bases: 4. As encoded in the germline V gene, CDR1 is SQVTM while CDR2 is ANQGSEA.

This chain joins TRBV29-1 to TRBJ1-1, and 9 junctional nucleotides match TRBD1. The sequence derives from a woman aged 40 to 50 in good health. Some clones in this sample may be carry-over from other donors' samples. Sequenced input: PBMCs. The DNA sequence reads TGCAGCGGCAAGACAGGGGGCACTGAAGCTTTCTTT. It translates as CSGKTGGTEAFF. With the rest looked up from the reference TRBV29-1 and TRBJ1-1 genes rather than sequenced, the full variable domain is SAVISQKPSRDICQRGTSLTIQCQVDSQVTMMFWYRQQPGQSLTLIATANQGSEATYESGFVIDKFPISRPNLTFSTLTVSNMSPEDSSIYLCSGKTGGTEAFFGQGTRLTVV.